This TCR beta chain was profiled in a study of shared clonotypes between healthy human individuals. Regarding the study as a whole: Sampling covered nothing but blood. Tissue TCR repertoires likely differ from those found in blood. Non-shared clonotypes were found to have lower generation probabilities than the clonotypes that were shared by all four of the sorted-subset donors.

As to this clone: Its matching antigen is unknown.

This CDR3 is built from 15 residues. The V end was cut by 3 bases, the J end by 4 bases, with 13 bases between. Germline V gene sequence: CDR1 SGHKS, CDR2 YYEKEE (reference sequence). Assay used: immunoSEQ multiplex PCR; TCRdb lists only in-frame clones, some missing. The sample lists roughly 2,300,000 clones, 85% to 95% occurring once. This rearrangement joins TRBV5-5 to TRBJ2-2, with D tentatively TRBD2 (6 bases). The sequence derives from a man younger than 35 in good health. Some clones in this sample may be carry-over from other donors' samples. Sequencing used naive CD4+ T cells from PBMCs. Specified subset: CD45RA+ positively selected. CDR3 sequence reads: CASSSLAAVTGELFF. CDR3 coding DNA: TGTGCCAGCAGCTCCTTAGCGGCGGTCACCGGGGAGCTGTTTTTT.